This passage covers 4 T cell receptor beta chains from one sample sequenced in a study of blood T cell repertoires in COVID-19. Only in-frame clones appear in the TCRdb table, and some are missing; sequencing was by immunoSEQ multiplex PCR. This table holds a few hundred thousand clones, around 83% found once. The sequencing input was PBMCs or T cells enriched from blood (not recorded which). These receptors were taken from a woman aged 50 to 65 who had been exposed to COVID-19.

CDR3 bases: TGTGCCAGCAGCTTAGATGGCGGGCAGGTCGGCTATGGCTACACCTTC. Translating it yields CASSLDGGQVGYGYTF. This chain joins TRBV11-2 and TRBJ1-2, with D uncertain. The CDR3 extends over 16 amino acids. Germline CDR1 SGHAT, CDR2 FQNNGV. V dropped 0 bases and J dropped 4 bases, with 15 bases sitting between them.

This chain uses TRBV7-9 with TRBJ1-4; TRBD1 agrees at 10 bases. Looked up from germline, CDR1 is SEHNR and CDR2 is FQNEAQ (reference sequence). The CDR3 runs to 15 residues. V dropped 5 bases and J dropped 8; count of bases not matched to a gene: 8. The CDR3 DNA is TGTGCCAGCAGCAGCAGGGACAGGGGTCAAGAAAAACTGTTTTTT. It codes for CASSSRDRGQEKLFF.

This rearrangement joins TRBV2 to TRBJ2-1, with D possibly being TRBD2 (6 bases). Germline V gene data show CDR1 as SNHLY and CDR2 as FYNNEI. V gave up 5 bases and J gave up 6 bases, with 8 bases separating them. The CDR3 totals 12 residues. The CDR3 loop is CASSRDFNEQFF. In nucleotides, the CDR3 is TGTGCCAGCAGTCGGGACTTCAATGAGCAGTTCTTC.

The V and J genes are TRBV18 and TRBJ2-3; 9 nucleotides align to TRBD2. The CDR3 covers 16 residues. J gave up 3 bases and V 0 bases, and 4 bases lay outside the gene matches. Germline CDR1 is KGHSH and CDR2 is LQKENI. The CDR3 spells CASSPPRLAGTDTQYF. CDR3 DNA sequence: TGTGCCAGCTCACCACCGAGGCTAGCGGGGACAGATACGCAGTATTTT.